These T cell receptor beta chains were read from a single sample in a study of shared clonotypes between healthy human individuals. TCRdb's copy holds only in-frame clones and misses some; the assay was immunoSEQ multiplex PCR. The repertoire holds some 2.1 million clones, with 80% to 95% as singletons. Input material: naive CD8+ T cells from PBMCs. These receptors all come from a man younger than 35 in good health. Some clones in this sample may be carry-over from other donors' samples. The CDR3 runs from the conserved cysteine through the conserved F or W. The order of the fields is J gene, V gene, D gene, clone size, CDR3 DNA, CDR3 protein. A D gene is named only where the DNA matches it firmly. Not every row has a clone size; where given, it reads once, few, many or a size class.

j_call: TRBJ2-7; v_call: TRBV4-2; d_call: .; clone_size: once; cdr3_nt: TGTGCCAGCAGCCAAGAACAGATAGGTTTCTACGAGCAGTACTTC; cdr3_aa: CASSQEQIGFYEQYF
j_call: TRBJ1-4; v_call: TRBV29-1; d_call: .; clone_size: .; cdr3_nt: TGCAGCGCGCTGGGGGCCGCCAAGGAACTGTTTTTT; cdr3_aa: CSALGAAKELFF
j_call: TRBJ2-7; v_call: TRBV27; d_call: .; clone_size: once; cdr3_nt: TGTGCCAGCAGTTTATCGCACAGGGGAGGCTCCTACGAGCAGTACTTC; cdr3_aa: CASSLSHRGGSYEQYF
j_call: TRBJ2-1; v_call: TRBV4-1; d_call: TRBD2; clone_size: .; cdr3_nt: TGCGCCAGCACCGGACTAGCGGGAGGGAGCAATGAGCAGTTCTTC; cdr3_aa: CASTGLAGGSNEQFF
j_call: TRBJ1-4; v_call: TRBV5-6; d_call: .; clone_size: .; cdr3_nt: TGTGCCAGCAGCTATACAGGGACCGCAACTAATGAAAAACTGTTTTTT; cdr3_aa: CASSYTGTATNEKLFF
j_call: TRBJ2-5; v_call: TRBV9; d_call: .; clone_size: .; cdr3_nt: TGTGCCAGCAGCCCGGCTAGACGGGGGGAGACCCAGTACTTC; cdr3_aa: CASSPARRGETQYF
j_call: TRBJ1-2; v_call: TRBV28; d_call: TRBD1; clone_size: .; cdr3_nt: TGTGCCAGCAAACAGGGGGACTATGGCTACACCTTC; cdr3_aa: CASKQGDYGYTF
j_call: TRBJ1-4; v_call: TRBV4-1; d_call: TRBD1; clone_size: .; cdr3_nt: TGCGCCAGCAGCAAATCCGGGACAGGGGACGAAAAACTGTTTTTT; cdr3_aa: CASSKSGTGDEKLFF
j_call: TRBJ2-2; v_call: TRBV28; d_call: .; clone_size: .; cdr3_nt: TGTGCCAGCAGTTTAGGTACAGGAACAAACACCGGGGAGCTGTTTTTT; cdr3_aa: CASSLGTGTNTGELFF
j_call: TRBJ2-7; v_call: TRBV5-1; d_call: .; clone_size: .; cdr3_nt: TGCGCCAGCAGCTTAGAGCCTAAACCGGGCGAGCAGTACTTC; cdr3_aa: CASSLEPKPGEQYF
j_call: TRBJ2-7; v_call: TRBV7-9; d_call: .; clone_size: .; cdr3_nt: TGTGCCAGCAGCCCCCAGCGGAACGAGCAGTACTTC; cdr3_aa: CASSPQRNEQYF
j_call: TRBJ1-2; v_call: TRBV7-3; d_call: .; clone_size: few; cdr3_nt: TGTGCCAGCAGCTTAATTAGGTTGGAACGAGTTGGCTACACCTTC; cdr3_aa: CASSLIRLERVGYTF
j_call: TRBJ2-7; v_call: TRBV7-9; d_call: TRBD2; clone_size: .; cdr3_nt: TGTGCCAGCAGCTTTGCCGGGACTAGCGACGAGCAGTACTTC; cdr3_aa: CASSFAGTSDEQYF
j_call: TRBJ2-1; v_call: TRBV20-1; d_call: TRBD2; clone_size: .; cdr3_nt: TGCAGTGCTGCTGCCGGGAGGGAGCAGTTCTTC; cdr3_aa: CSAAAGREQFF
j_call: TRBJ2-5; v_call: TRBV30; d_call: TRBD2; clone_size: .; cdr3_nt: TGTGCCTGGAGTCGGGAGGGGTGGGAGACCCAGTACTTC; cdr3_aa: CAWSREGWETQYF
j_call: TRBJ1-2; v_call: TRBV6-5; d_call: .; clone_size: .; cdr3_nt: TGTGCCAGCTCAGAGTGGGTGGGCTATGGCTACACCTTC; cdr3_aa: CASSEWVGYGYTF
j_call: TRBJ2-1; v_call: TRBV19; d_call: .; clone_size: .; cdr3_nt: TGTGCCAGTAGTCTCGGTTTCGGTACCTACAATGAGCAGTTCTTC; cdr3_aa: CASSLGFGTYNEQFF
j_call: TRBJ2-2; v_call: TRBV27; d_call: TRBD1; clone_size: .; cdr3_nt: TGTGCCAGCAGAACGACAGGGGGCCCCGGGGAGCTGTTTTTT; cdr3_aa: CASRTTGGPGELFF
j_call: TRBJ2-3; v_call: TRBV27; d_call: .; clone_size: .; cdr3_nt: TGTGCCAGCAGCCGAGGGGGGGCAGATACGCAGTATTTT; cdr3_aa: CASSRGGADTQYF
j_call: TRBJ2-7; v_call: TRBV11-2; d_call: .; clone_size: .; cdr3_nt: TGTGCCAGCAGACCACCGCTTAGCCACGAGCAGTACTTC; cdr3_aa: CASRPPLSHEQYF
j_call: TRBJ1-5; v_call: TRBV19; d_call: .; clone_size: .; cdr3_nt: TGTGCCAGTAGTACAAATAGTGGGCCCCAGCATTTT; cdr3_aa: CASSTNSGPQHF
j_call: TRBJ2-3; v_call: TRBV28; d_call: .; clone_size: .; cdr3_nt: TGTGCCAGCCGAGGTCGGGGGGCAGGGGGCGATACGCAGTATTTT; cdr3_aa: CASRGRGAGGDTQYF
j_call: TRBJ1-6; v_call: TRBV11-2; d_call: .; clone_size: .; cdr3_nt: TGTGCCAGCAGCACACCCCCCGTTGGGAATTCACCCCTCCACTTT; cdr3_aa: CASSTPPVGNSPLHF
j_call: TRBJ2-7; v_call: TRBV5-4; d_call: .; clone_size: .; cdr3_nt: TGTGCCAGCAGCGTCCGGGACAACTCCTACGAGCAGTACTTC; cdr3_aa: CASSVRDNSYEQYF
j_call: TRBJ2-1; v_call: TRBV7-9; d_call: TRBD2; clone_size: .; cdr3_nt: TGTGCCAGCAGCTTAGGGGGACTAGCGGGTTACAATGAGCAGTTCTTC; cdr3_aa: CASSLGGLAGYNEQFF
j_call: TRBJ2-1; v_call: TRBV11-2; d_call: .; clone_size: .; cdr3_nt: TGTGCCAGCAGCAGTCCCCTCGGTGAGCAGTTCTTC; cdr3_aa: CASSSPLGEQFF
j_call: TRBJ2-2; v_call: TRBV7-9; d_call: .; clone_size: .; cdr3_nt: TGTGCCAGCAGCTTCAGTCCGGGCACCGGGGAGCTGTTTTTT; cdr3_aa: CASSFSPGTGELFF
j_call: TRBJ2-7; v_call: TRBV12-2; d_call: .; clone_size: .; cdr3_nt: TGTGCAAGTCGCTCAGTCCCGGGACTAGCAAACGAGCAGTACTTC; cdr3_aa: CASRSVPGLANEQYF
j_call: TRBJ1-3; v_call: TRBV4-2; d_call: .; clone_size: .; cdr3_nt: TGTGCCAGCAGCCAAGATCTGTCGGTGACGGGAAACACCATATATTTT; cdr3_aa: CASSQDLSVTGNTIYF
j_call: TRBJ2-5; v_call: TRBV18; d_call: .; clone_size: .; cdr3_nt: TGTGCCAGCTCACCTGCCAGGGGACTGGGAGAGACCCAGTACTTC; cdr3_aa: CASSPARGLGETQYF
j_call: TRBJ2-1; v_call: TRBV27; d_call: .; clone_size: .; cdr3_nt: TGTGCCAGCAGTGGTACTAGTTATGAGCAGTTCTTC; cdr3_aa: CASSGTSYEQFF
j_call: TRBJ2-1; v_call: TRBV11-3; d_call: TRBD2; clone_size: .; cdr3_nt: TGTGCCAGCAGCTTATCCACTAGCGGGAGGGCTAATGAGCAGTTCTTC; cdr3_aa: CASSLSTSGRANEQFF
j_call: TRBJ2-7; v_call: TRBV4-3; d_call: .; clone_size: .; cdr3_nt: TGCGCCAGCAGCCAAGATCTCGGCAGGGTAGGGTACGAGCAGTACTTC; cdr3_aa: CASSQDLGRVGYEQYF
j_call: TRBJ1-2; v_call: TRBV27; d_call: .; clone_size: .; cdr3_nt: TGTGCCAGCAGTTTAGCCCAGGGGACCGGCTACACCTTC; cdr3_aa: CASSLAQGTGYTF
j_call: TRBJ1-4; v_call: TRBV6-4; d_call: .; clone_size: .; cdr3_nt: TGTGCCGGCTATACCGGGACGGATAATGAAAAACTGTTTTTT; cdr3_aa: CAGYTGTDNEKLFF
j_call: TRBJ1-1; v_call: TRBV4-1; d_call: TRBD1; clone_size: .; cdr3_nt: TGCGCCAGCAGCCAAGGAGGGACAGGGAACGGGGGACCTGAAGCTTTCTTT; cdr3_aa: CASSQGGTGNGGPEAFF
j_call: TRBJ2-3; v_call: TRBV5-1; d_call: .; clone_size: .; cdr3_nt: TGCGCCAGCAGCCCCCCGCAGGGGCTTGCGCAGTATTTT; cdr3_aa: CASSPPQGLAQYF
j_call: TRBJ2-2; v_call: TRBV9; d_call: .; clone_size: .; cdr3_nt: TGTGCCAGCAGCGTAGCCACTGATGGGGCGAACACCGGGGAGCTGTTTTTT; cdr3_aa: CASSVATDGANTGELFF
j_call: TRBJ2-3; v_call: TRBV5-6; d_call: .; clone_size: .; cdr3_nt: TGTGCCAGCAGCTTCACGTCAGATACGCAGTATTTT; cdr3_aa: CASSFTSDTQYF
j_call: TRBJ2-2; v_call: TRBV15; d_call: TRBD1; clone_size: .; cdr3_nt: TGTGCCACCAGCACCCGGGACAGGGGGCCCGGGGAGCTGTTTTTT; cdr3_aa: CATSTRDRGPGELFF
j_call: TRBJ2-2; v_call: TRBV29-1; d_call: .; clone_size: .; cdr3_nt: TGCAGCGTTGACTCGGGGATTGGGGGAGCCGGGGAGCTGTTTTTT; cdr3_aa: CSVDSGIGGAGELFF
j_call: TRBJ2-6; v_call: TRBV28; d_call: .; clone_size: .; cdr3_nt: TGTGCCAGCAGTGGTAGTAGTGGGGCCAACGTCCTGACTTTC; cdr3_aa: CASSGSSGANVLTF
j_call: TRBJ1-5; v_call: TRBV19; d_call: .; clone_size: .; cdr3_nt: TGTGCCAGCCGTTTCCGGCAGGGAGATCAGCCCCAGCATTTT; cdr3_aa: CASRFRQGDQPQHF
j_call: TRBJ2-7; v_call: TRBV28; d_call: .; clone_size: .; cdr3_nt: TGTGCCAGCAGATCTACAGGGAACGAGCAGTACTTC; cdr3_aa: CASRSTGNEQYF
j_call: TRBJ2-7; v_call: TRBV30; d_call: .; clone_size: .; cdr3_nt: TGTGCCTGGAGTGTCGGATCGTTCGGGTTCTTTTACGAGCAGTACTTC; cdr3_aa: CAWSVGSFGFFYEQYF
j_call: TRBJ2-7; v_call: TRBV27; d_call: .; clone_size: .; cdr3_nt: TGTGCCAGCAGTTTATGGGGGCTAGGAAGCTCCTACGAGCAGTACTTC; cdr3_aa: CASSLWGLGSSYEQYF
j_call: TRBJ1-1; v_call: TRBV5-1; d_call: TRBD1; clone_size: once; cdr3_nt: TGCGCCAGCAGCTTGGGTCCGCAGGGGGCAATTGGAGTCACTGAAGCTTTCTTT; cdr3_aa: CASSLGPQGAIGVTEAFF
j_call: TRBJ2-1; v_call: TRBV29-1; d_call: .; clone_size: .; cdr3_nt: TGCAGCGTTGTGGGGGGAGCCCAATACAATGAGCAGTTCTTC; cdr3_aa: CSVVGGAQYNEQFF
j_call: TRBJ2-7; v_call: TRBV28; d_call: .; clone_size: .; cdr3_nt: TGTGCCAGCACTTCTATCCCGGCCTTTTCCTCCTACGAGCAGTACTTC; cdr3_aa: CASTSIPAFSSYEQYF
j_call: TRBJ1-1; v_call: TRBV4-1; d_call: .; clone_size: .; cdr3_nt: TGCGCCAGCAGCCCGCAAGAGGGAACTGAAGCTTTCTTT; cdr3_aa: CASSPQEGTEAFF
j_call: TRBJ2-7; v_call: TRBV5-5; d_call: .; clone_size: .; cdr3_nt: TGTGCCAGCAGCCCAGCTTACGAGCAGTACTTC; cdr3_aa: CASSPAYEQYF
j_call: TRBJ1-2; v_call: TRBV7-8; d_call: TRBD1; clone_size: .; cdr3_nt: TGTGCCAGCAGCTTAGCTTTCATAGGGGGCGCGGACTATGGCTACACCTTC; cdr3_aa: CASSLAFIGGADYGYTF
j_call: TRBJ2-6; v_call: TRBV21-1; d_call: .; clone_size: once; cdr3_nt: TGTGCCAGCAGCAAAGCGGCTTTACAACACAGAGAGGGATCTGGGGCCAACGTCCTGACTTTC; cdr3_aa: CASSKAALQHREGSGANVLTF
j_call: TRBJ1-3; v_call: TRBV5-4; d_call: .; clone_size: .; cdr3_nt: TGTGCCAGCAGCTTGGGGGGAGGGCTCCACAAAAACACCATATATTTT; cdr3_aa: CASSLGGGLHKNTIYF
j_call: TRBJ2-5; v_call: TRBV28; d_call: TRBD1; clone_size: .; cdr3_nt: TGTGCCAGCAGTTTCGGGACAGCCAAAGAGACCCAGTACTTC; cdr3_aa: CASSFGTAKETQYF
j_call: TRBJ1-2; v_call: TRBV5-8; d_call: .; clone_size: .; cdr3_nt: TGTGCCACTTTGGGTGGAGCTAACTATGGCTACACCTTC; cdr3_aa: CATLGGANYGYTF
j_call: TRBJ2-7; v_call: TRBV6-1; d_call: TRBD1; clone_size: .; cdr3_nt: TGTGCCAGCAGTGACAACAGGGGGCGCGAGTACGAGCAGTACTTC; cdr3_aa: CASSDNRGREYEQYF
j_call: TRBJ1-1; v_call: TRBV5-1; d_call: .; clone_size: .; cdr3_nt: TGCGCCAGCAGCTTGGGCGGGGGAAGGACTGAAGCTTTCTTT; cdr3_aa: CASSLGGGRTEAFF
j_call: TRBJ2-5; v_call: TRBV5-1; d_call: .; clone_size: .; cdr3_nt: TGCGCCAGCAGGCCGGCTCGGAACCAAGAGACCCAGTACTTC; cdr3_aa: CASRPARNQETQYF